These 23 T cell receptor beta chains came from one sample sequenced in a study of cytomegalovirus exposure and HLA in healthy donors. The PCR was carried out with 60 Vbeta primers and 13 Jbeta primers. Only in-frame clones appear in the TCRdb table, and some are missing; sequencing was by immunoSEQ multiplex PCR. The data show 140,000 or so clones, roughly 80% seen once. Sequencing was done on a sample of PBMCs. Receptors were obtained from a woman in her 30s in good health and CMV-seronegative.

The chain couples TRBV6-6 to TRBJ1-1; 8 bases line up with TRBD1. With 2 bases clipped from V and 1 base from J, the junction kept 3 bases outside the gene matches. Germline CDR1 MNHNY, CDR2 SVGAGI (reference sequence). This CDR3 has 15 residues. The CDR3 loop reads CASSYRGQENTEAFF. CDR3 coding DNA: TGTGCCAGCAGTTACCGGGGACAGGAGAACACTGAAGCTTTCTTT.

The V and J genes are TRBV5-1 and TRBJ1-1, with D possibly matching TRBD1 (5 bases). The CDR3 covers 13 residues. CDR1 SGHRS and CDR2 YFSETQ come from the germline V gene. The germline V and J ends were trimmed by 4 bases and 1 base, with 8 bases remaining between them. The CDR3 here is CASSQGPNTEAFF. The CDR3 DNA follows: TGCGCCAGCAGCCAGGGCCCGAACACTGAAGCTTTCTTT.

This rearrangement joins TRBV7-3 to TRBJ1-1; 7 positions match TRBD1. The J segment lost 5 bases and the V segment lost 5 bases, leaving 11 bases of the junction unmatched. The CDR3 extends over 15 amino acids. Germline-derived CDR1 and CDR2 are SGHTA and FQGTGA. CDR3 nucleotides: TGTGCCAGCAGCCCGAACAGGGGCGGCGGGACTGAAGCTTTCTTT. It specifies CASSPNRGGGTEAFF.

This chain connects TRBV30 to TRBJ1-5; D may be TRBD1 (5 bases). V dropped 1 base and J dropped 3 bases, with 10 bases sitting between them. This CDR3 contains 14 residues. Germline CDR1 is GTSNPN and CDR2 is SVGIG (reference sequence). The CDR3 DNA follows: TGTGCCTGGAGTGGCGGGACGTACAATCAGCCCCAGCATTTT. This encodes CAWSGGTYNQPQHF.

This chain links TRBV9 with TRBJ2-3, with 8 bases that match TRBD2. Germline V gene data show CDR1 as SGDLS and CDR2 as YYNGEE. Trimming removed 0 bases from V and 1 base from J; junction bases left unmatched: 1. This CDR3 spans 15 amino acids. The CDR3 region is CASSVVRGGTDTQYF. The CDR3 nucleotides read TGTGCCAGCAGCGTAGTGCGGGGGGGCACAGATACGCAGTATTTT.

The chain has TRBV2 and TRBJ2-5, with D perhaps matching TRBD1 (6 bases). V dropped 5 bases and J dropped 5 bases, with 15 bases sitting between them. Germline CDR1 SNHLY, CDR2 FYNNEI. The CDR3 extends over 14 amino acids. This CDR3 reads CASSQQGIGETQYF. The CDR3 region has the DNA TGTGCCAGCAGTCAACAGGGAATTGGGGAGACCCAGTACTTC.

This clone was detected once. V usage is TRBV19 and J usage is TRBJ2-2, with D perhaps TRBD1 (6 bases). Germline V gene lookup returns CDR1 LNHDA and CDR2 SQIVND (reference sequence). CDR3 length equals 13 residues. V lost 6 bases and J 1 base, leaving 6 bases between the germline ends. CDR3 residues: CASRGQNTGELFF. CDR3 DNA: TGTGCCAGTAGGGGACAGAACACCGGGGAGCTGTTTTTT.

This clone was counted once. This chain uses TRBV7-2 with TRBJ2-7; D gene uncertain. The length of the CDR3 is 13 residues. V lost 6 bases and J 5 bases, leaving 14 bases between the germline ends. Germline V gives CDR1 SGHTA, CDR2 FQGNSA. CDR3 protein: CASSVAPPHEQYF. DNA for the CDR3: TGTGCCAGCAGTGTGGCACCCCCCCACGAGCAGTACTTC.

Here the CDR3 reads CASTLEASGIETQYF. The CDR3 DNA reads as TGTGCCAGCACCCTCGAGGCTAGCGGGATAGAGACCCAGTACTTC. The chain combines TRBV7-2 with TRBJ2-5; 9 bases align to TRBD2. Trimming at V came to 7 bases and at J to 4 bases, leaving 10 bases not matched to a gene. There are 15 residues in the CDR3. The germline CDR1 and CDR2 sequences are SGHTA and FQGNSA.

The chain recombines TRBV15 with TRBJ2-7; weak D call: TRBD1 (5 bases). The V gene's germline CDR1 is LNHNV and CDR2 YYDKDF (reference sequence). Trimming took 1 base from V and 7 from J, leaving 8 bases between them. The CDR3 consists of 12 residues. The CDR3 bases are TGTGCCACCAGCAGAGCAGGGCGTGAGCAGTACTTC. As protein: CATSRAGREQYF.

This chain links TRBV5-1 with TRBJ1-1; TRBD1 is a possible D gene (5 bases). The germline V gene has CDR1 SGHRS and CDR2 YFSETQ. The CDR3 totals 14 residues. Trimming stripped 0 bases from V and 1 base from J, with 7 bases between. The CDR3 DNA reads TGCGCCAGCAGCTTGGGACAGAGGAACACTGAAGCTTTCTTT. Encoded protein: CASSLGQRNTEAFF.

This clone was seen a single time. The V and J genes are TRBV5-1 and TRBJ1-1, with D maybe TRBD1 (5 bases). CDR1 is SGHRS, CDR2 YFSETQ, per germline. The CDR3 runs 13 residues. Trimming shortened V by 4 bases and J by 4 bases, and 11 bases separated the two germline ends. CDR3 loop: CASSTGSTTEAFF. CDR3 coding DNA: TGCGCCAGCAGCACAGGCTCAACCACTGAAGCTTTCTTT.

For this clone: Germline and junction disagree at one end, which may indicate a read error. Other DNA sequences of this sample code for an identical CDR3. The J gene is TRBJ2-1, the V gene TRBV6-4; D possibly corresponds to TRBD2 (6 bases). Germline CDR1 is MRHNA and CDR2 is SNTAGT. This CDR3 is built from 16 residues. The CDR3 DNA follows: TGTGCCAGCAGTGACTCGAGGGCGGGATATTACAATGAACAGTTCTTC. Translated: CASSDSRAGYYNEQFF.

CDR3 in DNA: TGCGCCAGCAGCCAAGGGGTTAGGGGGAGCTCCTACGAGCAGTACTTC. It encodes CASSQGVRGSSYEQYF. J is TRBJ2-7 and V is TRBV4-3, with a weak D call TRBD1 (6 bases). CDR1 is LGHNA and CDR2 is YSLEER in the germline V gene. The CDR3 contains 16 residues. Trimming shortened V by 1 base and J by 0 bases, and 13 bases separated the two germline ends.

The chain combines TRBV15 with TRBJ1-6; no clear D. The CDR3 is made up of 13 amino acids. Trimming stripped 4 bases from V and 7 bases from J, with 8 bases between. Germline V gene lookup returns CDR1 LNHNV and CDR2 YYDKDF (reference sequence). CDR3 sequence reads: CATSINGNSPLHF. The DNA for the CDR3 is TGTGCCACCAGCATAAACGGGAATTCACCCCTCCACTTT.

V and J are TRBV19 and TRBJ1-5; weak D call: TRBD1 (5 bases). This CDR3 comprises 15 residues. Trimming took off 5 bases at V and 5 bases at J, with 16 bases between the two ends. CDR1 and CDR2 (germline): LNHDA, SQIVND (reference sequence). CDR3 region: CASSGAGLRDQPQHF. The CDR3 nucleotides read TGTGCCAGTAGTGGGGCAGGCCTAAGGGATCAGCCCCAGCATTTT.

The rearrangement uses TRBV6-5 and TRBJ2-7; TRBD1 is a possible D gene (6 bases). The ends were cut back, 0 bases at V and 3 bases at J, with 9 bases in the middle. This CDR3 comprises 14 residues. Per germline, CDR1 MNHEY and CDR2 SVGAGI. CDR3 residues: CASSYSTGNYEQYF. CDR3 coding DNA: TGTGCCAGCAGTTACTCGACAGGTAACTACGAGCAGTACTTC.

The V call is TRBV7-9, the J call TRBJ1-2; tentative D call: TRBD1 (5 bases). The length of the CDR3 is 15 residues. Looked up from germline, CDR1 is SEHNR and CDR2 is FQNEAQ (reference sequence). V was clipped by 1 base and J by 2 bases, with 11 bases between them. In nucleotides, the CDR3 is TGTGCCAGCAGCTTAGGGTCCAGGGTAAACTATGGCTACACCTTC. Its translation is CASSLGSRVNYGYTF. Variable domain in full (rest from reference TRBV7-9 and TRBJ1-2): DTGVSQNPRHKITKRGQNVTFRCDPISEHNRLYWYRQTLGQGPEFLTYFQNEAQLEKSRLLSDRFSAERPKGSFSTLEIQRTEQGDSAMYLCASSLGSRVNYGYTFGSGTRLTVV.

This chain joins TRBV27 and TRBJ2-7; the D gene is possibly TRBD1 (6 bases). Germline V CDR1 and CDR2: MNHEY, SMNVEV (reference sequence). V lost 8 bases, J lost 2 bases, and 16 bases lay in between. The CDR3 is made up of 14 amino acids. CDR3 sequence reads: CASAPRGRAYEQYF. DNA of the CDR3: TGTGCCAGCGCTCCCAGGGGCAGGGCCTACGAGCAGTACTTC.

The J gene is TRBJ1-1, the V gene TRBV2; D may be TRBD1 (5 bases). V lost 6 bases and J 3 bases, leaving 14 bases between the germline ends. Germline V gene data show CDR1 as SNHLY and CDR2 as FYNNEI. The CDR3 covers 14 residues. CDR3 in DNA: TGTGCCAGCAGACCGCGGGGGGAGGACACTGAAGCTTTCTTT. Translating gives CASRPRGEDTEAFF.

J is TRBJ1-2 and V is TRBV5-4; TRBD1 agrees at 9 bases. The J segment lost 5 bases and the V segment lost 0 bases, leaving 5 bases of the junction unmatched. The CDR3 spans 15 residues. Germline CDR1 reads SGHNT; CDR2 reads YYREEE (reference sequence). The CDR3 loop is CASSLGTGEGYGYTF. DNA of the CDR3: TGTGCCAGCAGCTTGGGGACAGGGGAAGGGTATGGCTACACCTTC. Complete variable domain (other parts from reference TRBV5-4 and TRBJ1-2): ETGVTQSPTHLIKTRGQQVTLRCSSQSGHNTVSWYQQALGQGPQFIFQYYREEENGRGNFPPRFSGLQFPNYSSELNVNALELDDSALYLCASSLGTGEGYGYTFGSGTRLTVV.

The rearrangement links TRBV10-3 to TRBJ2-3, with D perhaps TRBD1 (6 bases). The V end lost 3 bases, the J end lost 0 bases, and 10 bases lay between the germline ends. Germline CDR1 and CDR2: ENHRY and SYGVKD. The CDR3 consists of 15 residues. CDR3 in amino acids: CAISERTVSTDTQYF. For the CDR3, the DNA is TGTGCCATCAGTGAAAGGACAGTCAGCACAGATACGCAGTATTTT.

Concerning this clone itself: At one of its ends the junction is not consistent with the germline gene, which may arise from a read error. This chain connects TRBV9 to TRBJ2-5; 9 bases match TRBD2. The CDR3 spans 17 residues. CDR1 and CDR2 (germline): SGDLS, YYNGEE. CDR3 sequence: CASSVGNGGGAQEAQYF. In DNA, the CDR3 is TGTGCCAGCAGCGTGGGGAACGGCGGGGGGGCCCAAGAGGCCCAGTACTTC.